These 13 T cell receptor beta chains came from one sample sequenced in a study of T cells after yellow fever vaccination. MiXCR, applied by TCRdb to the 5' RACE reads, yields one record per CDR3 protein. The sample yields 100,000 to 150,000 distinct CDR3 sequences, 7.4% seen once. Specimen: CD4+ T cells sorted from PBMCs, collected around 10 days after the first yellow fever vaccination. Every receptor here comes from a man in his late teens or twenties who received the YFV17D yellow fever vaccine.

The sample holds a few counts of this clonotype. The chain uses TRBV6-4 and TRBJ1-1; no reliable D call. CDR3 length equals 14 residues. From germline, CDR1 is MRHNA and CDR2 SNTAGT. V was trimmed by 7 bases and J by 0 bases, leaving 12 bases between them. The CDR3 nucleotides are TGTGCCAGCACCCCACGCGTGGTGAACACTGAAGCTTTCTTT. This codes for CASTPRVVNTEAFF.

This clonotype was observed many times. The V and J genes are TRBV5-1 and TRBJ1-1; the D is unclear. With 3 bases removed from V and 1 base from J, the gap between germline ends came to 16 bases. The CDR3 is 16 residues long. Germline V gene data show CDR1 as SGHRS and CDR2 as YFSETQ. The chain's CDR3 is CASSSLGVSQNTEAFF. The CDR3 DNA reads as TGCGCCAGCAGCTCTCTCGGCGTCAGCCAGAACACTGAAGCTTTCTTT.

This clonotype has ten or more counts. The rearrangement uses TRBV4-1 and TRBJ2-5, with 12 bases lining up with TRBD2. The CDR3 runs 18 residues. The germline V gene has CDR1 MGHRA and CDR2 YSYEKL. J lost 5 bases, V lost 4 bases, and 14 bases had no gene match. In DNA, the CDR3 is TGCGCCAGCAGCCTCGGAGCCCCACTAGCGGGGGGAATGGAGACCCAGTACTTC. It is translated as CASSLGAPLAGGMETQYF.

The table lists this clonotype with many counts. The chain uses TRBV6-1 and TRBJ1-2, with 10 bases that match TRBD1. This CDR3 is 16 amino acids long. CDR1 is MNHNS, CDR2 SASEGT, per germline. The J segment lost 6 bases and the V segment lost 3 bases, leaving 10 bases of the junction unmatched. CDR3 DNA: TGTGCCAGCAGTGACCGTCCCGGGACAGGGGCCCATGGCTACACCTTC. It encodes CASSDRPGTGAHGYTF.

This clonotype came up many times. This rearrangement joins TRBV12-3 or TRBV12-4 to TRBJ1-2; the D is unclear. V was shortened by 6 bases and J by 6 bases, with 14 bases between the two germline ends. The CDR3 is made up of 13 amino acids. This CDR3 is CASSLTGLNGYTF. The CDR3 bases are TGTGCCAGCAGCCTCACCGGGCTGAATGGCTACACCTTC.

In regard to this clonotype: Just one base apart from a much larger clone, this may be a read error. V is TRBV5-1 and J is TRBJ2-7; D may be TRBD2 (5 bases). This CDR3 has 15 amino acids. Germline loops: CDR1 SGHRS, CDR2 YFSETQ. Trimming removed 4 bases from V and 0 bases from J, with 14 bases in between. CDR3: CASSTRGSSSYEQYF. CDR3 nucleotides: TGCGCCAGCAGCACTCGCGGGTCTAGCTCCTACGAGCAGTACTTC. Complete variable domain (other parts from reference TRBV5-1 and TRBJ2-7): KAGVTQTPRYLIKTRGQQVTLSCSPISGHRSVSWYQQTPGQGLQFLFEYFSETQRNKGNFPGRFSGRQFSNSRSEMNVSTLELGDSALYLCASSTRGSSSYEQYFGPGTRLTVT.

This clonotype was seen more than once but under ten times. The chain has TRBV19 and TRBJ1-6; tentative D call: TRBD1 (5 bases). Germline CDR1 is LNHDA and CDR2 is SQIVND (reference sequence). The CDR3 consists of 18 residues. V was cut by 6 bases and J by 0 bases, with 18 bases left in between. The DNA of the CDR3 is TGTGCCAGTAGACGGACACGGGGGTCTCCCTCCTATAATTCACCCCTCCACTTT. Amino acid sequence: CASRRTRGSPSYNSPLHF.

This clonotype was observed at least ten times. The CDR3 protein is CASSPRANSDSYNEQFF. CDR3 nucleotides: TGCGCCAGCAGCCCAAGGGCTAACTCGGACTCCTACAATGAGCAGTTCTTC. The chain combines TRBV4-3 with TRBJ2-1; D not resolved. This CDR3 contains 17 residues. V lost 4 bases, J lost 0 bases, and 16 bases lay in between. The V gene's germline CDR1 is LGHNA and CDR2 YSLEER.

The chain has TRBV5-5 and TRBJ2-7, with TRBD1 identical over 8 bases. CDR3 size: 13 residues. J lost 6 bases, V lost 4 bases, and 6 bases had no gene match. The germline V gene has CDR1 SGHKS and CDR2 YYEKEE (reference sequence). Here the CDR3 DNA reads TGTGCCAGCAGCAGGACCACAGGGGGCGAGCAGTACTTC. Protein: CASSRTTGGEQYF.

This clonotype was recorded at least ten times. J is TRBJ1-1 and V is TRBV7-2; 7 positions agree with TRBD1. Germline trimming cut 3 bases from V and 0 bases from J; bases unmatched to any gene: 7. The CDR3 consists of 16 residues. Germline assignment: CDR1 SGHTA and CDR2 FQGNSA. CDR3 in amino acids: CASSFGQAFMNTEAFF. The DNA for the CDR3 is TGTGCCAGCAGCTTTGGACAGGCGTTCATGAACACTGAAGCTTTCTTT.

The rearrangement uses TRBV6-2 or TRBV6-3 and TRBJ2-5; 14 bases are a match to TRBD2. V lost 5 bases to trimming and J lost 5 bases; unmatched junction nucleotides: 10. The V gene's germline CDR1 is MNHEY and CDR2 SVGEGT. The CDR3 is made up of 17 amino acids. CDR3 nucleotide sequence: TGTGCCAGCAGTCCCGGACTAGCGGGGGGTCGGGTGGAGACCCAGTACTTC. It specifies CASSPGLAGGRVETQYF.

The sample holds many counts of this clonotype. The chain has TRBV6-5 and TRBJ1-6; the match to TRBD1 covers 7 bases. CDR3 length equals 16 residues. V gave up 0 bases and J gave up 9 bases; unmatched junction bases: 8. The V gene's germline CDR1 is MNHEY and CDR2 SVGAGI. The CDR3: CASSYSEGRGTSPLHF. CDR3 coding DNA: TGTGCCAGCAGTTACTCGGAGGGCAGGGGGACTTCACCCCTCCACTTT.

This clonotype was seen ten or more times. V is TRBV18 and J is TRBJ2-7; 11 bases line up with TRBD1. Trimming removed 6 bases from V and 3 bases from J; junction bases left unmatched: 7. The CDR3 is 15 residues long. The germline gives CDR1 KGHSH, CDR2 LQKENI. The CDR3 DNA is TGTGCCAGCTCCCCAGGACAGGGGGCCTACTACGAGCAGTACGTC. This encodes CASSPGQGAYYEQYV.